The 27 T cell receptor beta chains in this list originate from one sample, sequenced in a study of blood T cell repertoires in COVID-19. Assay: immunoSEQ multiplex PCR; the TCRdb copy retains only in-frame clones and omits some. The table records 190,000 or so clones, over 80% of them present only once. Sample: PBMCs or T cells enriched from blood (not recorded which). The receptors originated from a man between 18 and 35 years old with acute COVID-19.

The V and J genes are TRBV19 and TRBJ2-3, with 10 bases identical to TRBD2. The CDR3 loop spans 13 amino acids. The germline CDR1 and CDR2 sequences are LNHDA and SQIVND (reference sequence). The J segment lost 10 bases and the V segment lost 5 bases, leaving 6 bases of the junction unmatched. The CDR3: CASSDGSGRAQYF. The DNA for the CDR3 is TGTGCCAGTAGTGATGGGAGCGGGAGGGCGCAGTATTTT.

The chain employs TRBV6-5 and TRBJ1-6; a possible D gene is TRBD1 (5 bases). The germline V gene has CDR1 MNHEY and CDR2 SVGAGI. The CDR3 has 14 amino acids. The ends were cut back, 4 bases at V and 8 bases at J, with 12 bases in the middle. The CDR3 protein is CASSSTGGDSPLHF. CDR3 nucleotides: TGTGCCAGCAGTTCCACGGGAGGGGATTCACCCCTCCACTTT.

DNA for the CDR3: TGTGCCAGCAGCATGCGGGAGTATCACACAGATACGCAGTATTTT. This translates into CASSMREYHTDTQYF. This chain uses TRBV9 with TRBJ2-3; 7 positions match TRBD2. Germline V gives CDR1 SGDLS, CDR2 YYNGEE. The CDR3 is 15 amino acids. V lost 4 bases, J lost 2 bases, and 7 bases stayed unmatched.

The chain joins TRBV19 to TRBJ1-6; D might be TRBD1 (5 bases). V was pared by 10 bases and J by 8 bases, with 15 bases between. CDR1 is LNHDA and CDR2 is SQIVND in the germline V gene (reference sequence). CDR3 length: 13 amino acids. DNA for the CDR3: TGTGCCACGGAAGACAGTCCGGATTCACCCCTCCACTTT. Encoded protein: CATEDSPDSPLHF.

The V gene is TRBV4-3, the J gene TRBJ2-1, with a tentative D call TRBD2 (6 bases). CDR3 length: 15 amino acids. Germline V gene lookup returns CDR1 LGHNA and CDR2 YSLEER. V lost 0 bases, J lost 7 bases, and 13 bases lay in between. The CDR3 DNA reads TGCGCCAGCAGCCAAGAAGATCGGGGGTATAATGAGCAGTTCTTC. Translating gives CASSQEDRGYNEQFF.

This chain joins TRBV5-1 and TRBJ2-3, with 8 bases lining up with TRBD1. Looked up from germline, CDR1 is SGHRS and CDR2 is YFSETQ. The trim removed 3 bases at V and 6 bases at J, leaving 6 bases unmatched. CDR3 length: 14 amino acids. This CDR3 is CASSSGQGPDTQYF. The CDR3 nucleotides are TGCGCCAGCAGCTCCGGACAGGGCCCGGATACGCAGTATTTT.

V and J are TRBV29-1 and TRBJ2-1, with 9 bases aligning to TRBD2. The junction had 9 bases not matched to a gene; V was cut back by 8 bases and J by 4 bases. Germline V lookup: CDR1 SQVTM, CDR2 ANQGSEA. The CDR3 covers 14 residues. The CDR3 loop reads CSFSRLAAYNEQFF. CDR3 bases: TGCAGCTTCTCCCGACTAGCGGCATACAATGAGCAGTTCTTC.

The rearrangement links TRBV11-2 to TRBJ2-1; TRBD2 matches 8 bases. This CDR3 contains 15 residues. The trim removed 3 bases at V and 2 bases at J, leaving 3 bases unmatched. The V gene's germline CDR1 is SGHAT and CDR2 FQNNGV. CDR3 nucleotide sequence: TGTGCCAGCAGCTTGGCGGGAGGAACCTACAATGAGCAGTTCTTC. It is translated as CASSLAGGTYNEQFF.

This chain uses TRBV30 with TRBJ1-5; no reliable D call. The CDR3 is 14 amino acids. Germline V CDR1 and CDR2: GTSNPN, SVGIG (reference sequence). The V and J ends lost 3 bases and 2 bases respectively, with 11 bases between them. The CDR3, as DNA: TGTGCCTGGAGCCCATTGCAGGGCAATCAGCCCCAGCATTTT. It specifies CAWSPLQGNQPQHF.

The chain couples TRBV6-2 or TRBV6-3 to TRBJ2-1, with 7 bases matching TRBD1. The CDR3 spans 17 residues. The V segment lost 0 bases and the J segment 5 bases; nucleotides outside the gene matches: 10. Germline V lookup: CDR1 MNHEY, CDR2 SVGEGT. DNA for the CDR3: TGTGCCAGCAGTTACTCCAGGACAGGCGCCCAAGACAATGAGCAGTTCTTC. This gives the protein CASSYSRTGAQDNEQFF.

CDR3 loop: CASSSDWSENEQFF. The CDR3 DNA follows: TGTGCCAGCAGCTCGGACTGGTCAGAGAATGAGCAGTTCTTC. The chain carries TRBV5-6 and TRBJ2-1, with TRBD2 as a possible D gene (5 bases). This CDR3 is built from 14 residues. From germline, CDR1 is SGHDT and CDR2 YYEEEE. The ends were cut back, 3 bases at V and 7 bases at J, with 14 bases in the middle.

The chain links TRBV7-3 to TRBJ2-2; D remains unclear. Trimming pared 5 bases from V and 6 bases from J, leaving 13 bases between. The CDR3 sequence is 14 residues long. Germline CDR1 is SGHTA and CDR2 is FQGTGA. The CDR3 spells CASSQLGQAGELFF. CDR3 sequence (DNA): TGTGCCAGCAGCCAACTTGGGCAGGCCGGGGAGCTGTTTTTT.

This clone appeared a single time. Written as DNA, the CDR3 is TGTGCCAGCAGTCCCCGGAGGGGCGGAGCTTTCTTT. This translates into CASSPRRGGAFF. The chain is built from TRBV28 and TRBJ1-1, with D perhaps TRBD1 (5 bases). The CDR3 loop spans 12 amino acids. V gave up 5 bases and J gave up 10 bases, with 14 bases separating them. Germline CDR1 reads MDHEN; CDR2 reads SYDVKM.

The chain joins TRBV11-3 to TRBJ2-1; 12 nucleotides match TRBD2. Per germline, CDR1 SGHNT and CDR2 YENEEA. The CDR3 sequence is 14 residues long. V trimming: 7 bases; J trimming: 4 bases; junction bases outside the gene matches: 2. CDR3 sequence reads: CASTGLAGYNEQFF. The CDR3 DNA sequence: TGTGCCAGCACCGGACTAGCGGGATACAATGAGCAGTTCTTC.

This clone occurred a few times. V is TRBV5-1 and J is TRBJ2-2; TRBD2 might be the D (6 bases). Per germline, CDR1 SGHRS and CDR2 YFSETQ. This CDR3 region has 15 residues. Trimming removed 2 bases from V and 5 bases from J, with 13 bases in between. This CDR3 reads CASSFVTGVTGELFF. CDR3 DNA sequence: TGCGCCAGCAGCTTCGTGACGGGAGTTACCGGGGAGCTGTTTTTT. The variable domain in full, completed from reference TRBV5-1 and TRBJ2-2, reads KAGVTQTPRYLIKTRGQQVTLSCSPISGHRSVSWYQQTPGQGLQFLFEYFSETQRNKGNFPGRFSGRQFSNSRSEMNVSTLELGDSALYLCASSFVTGVTGELFFGEGSRLTVL.

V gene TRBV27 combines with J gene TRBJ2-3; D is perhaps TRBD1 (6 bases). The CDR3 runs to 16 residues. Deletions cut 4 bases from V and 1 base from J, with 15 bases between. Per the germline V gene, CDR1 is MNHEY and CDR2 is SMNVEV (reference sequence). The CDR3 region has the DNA TGTGCCAGCAGTTCGCTACAGGGTATTCGCACAGATACGCAGTATTTT. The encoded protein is CASSSLQGIRTDTQYF.

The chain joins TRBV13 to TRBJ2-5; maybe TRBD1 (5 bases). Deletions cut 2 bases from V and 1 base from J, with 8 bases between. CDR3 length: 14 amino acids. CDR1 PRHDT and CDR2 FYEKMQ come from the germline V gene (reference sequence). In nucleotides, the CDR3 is TGTGCCAGCAGCTTATACAGGTCCCAAGAGACCCAGTACTTC. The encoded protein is CASSLYRSQETQYF.

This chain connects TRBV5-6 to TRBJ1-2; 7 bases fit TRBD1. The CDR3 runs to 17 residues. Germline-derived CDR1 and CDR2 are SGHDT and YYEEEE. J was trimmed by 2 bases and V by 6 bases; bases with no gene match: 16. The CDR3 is CASTARGQHFTNYGYTF. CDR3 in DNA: TGTGCCAGCACCGCTAGGGGACAGCATTTTACCAACTATGGCTACACCTTC.

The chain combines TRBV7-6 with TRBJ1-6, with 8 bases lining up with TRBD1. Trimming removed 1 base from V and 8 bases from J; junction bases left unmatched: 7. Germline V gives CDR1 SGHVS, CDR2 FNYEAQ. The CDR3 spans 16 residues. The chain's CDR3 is CASSLGPTGDYSPLHF. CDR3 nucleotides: TGTGCCAGCAGCTTAGGGCCGACAGGGGATTATTCACCCCTCCACTTT.

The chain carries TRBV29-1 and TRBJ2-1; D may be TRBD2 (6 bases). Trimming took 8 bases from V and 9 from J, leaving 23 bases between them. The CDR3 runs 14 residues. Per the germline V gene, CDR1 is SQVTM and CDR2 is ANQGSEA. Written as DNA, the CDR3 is TGCAGCATTATGAGCGGCGGGGAGGCCCCTGAGCAGTTCTTC. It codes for CSIMSGGEAPEQFF.

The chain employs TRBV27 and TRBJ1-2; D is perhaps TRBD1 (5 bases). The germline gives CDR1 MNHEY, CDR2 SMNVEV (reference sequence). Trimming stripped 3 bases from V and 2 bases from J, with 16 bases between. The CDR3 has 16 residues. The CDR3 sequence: CASSLKLQGRNYGYTF. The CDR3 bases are TGTGCCAGCAGTTTGAAACTCCAGGGCAGGAACTATGGCTACACCTTC.

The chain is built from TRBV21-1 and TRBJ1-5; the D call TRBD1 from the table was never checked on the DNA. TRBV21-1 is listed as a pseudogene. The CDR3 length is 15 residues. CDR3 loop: CASSNRNRANQPQHF. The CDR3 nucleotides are TGTGCCAGCAGCAATAGAAACAGGGCCAATCAGCCCCAGCATTTT.

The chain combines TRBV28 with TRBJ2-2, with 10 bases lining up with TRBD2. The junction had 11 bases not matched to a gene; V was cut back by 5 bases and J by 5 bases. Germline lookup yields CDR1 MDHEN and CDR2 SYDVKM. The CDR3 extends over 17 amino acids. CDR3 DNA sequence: TGTGCCAGCAGTCATGGAGGGGCTAGCGGGAGTACCGGGGAGCTGTTTTTT. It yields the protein CASSHGGASGSTGELFF.

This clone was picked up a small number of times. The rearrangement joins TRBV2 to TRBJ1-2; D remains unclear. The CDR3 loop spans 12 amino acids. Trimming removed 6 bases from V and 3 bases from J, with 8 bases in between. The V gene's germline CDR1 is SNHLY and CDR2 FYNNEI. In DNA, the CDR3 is TGTGCCAGCAGCCCCCGGGACTATGGCTACACCTTC. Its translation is CASSPRDYGYTF.

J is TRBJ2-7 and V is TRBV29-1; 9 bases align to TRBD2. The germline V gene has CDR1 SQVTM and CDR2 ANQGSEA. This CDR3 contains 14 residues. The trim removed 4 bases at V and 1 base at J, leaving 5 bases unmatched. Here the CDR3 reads CSVAVTSGSYEQYF. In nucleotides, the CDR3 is TGCAGCGTTGCCGTGACTAGCGGATCCTACGAGCAGTACTTC.

CDR3 sequence: CAWDREEGGETQYF. DNA for the CDR3: TGTGCCTGGGATCGGGAGGAGGGCGGAGAGACCCAGTACTTC. The V gene is TRBV30, the J gene TRBJ2-5, with 7 positions matching TRBD2. V trimming: 5 bases; J trimming: 4 bases; junction bases outside the gene matches: 10. In germline, CDR1 is GTSNPN, CDR2 SVGIG (reference sequence). The CDR3 sequence is 14 residues long.

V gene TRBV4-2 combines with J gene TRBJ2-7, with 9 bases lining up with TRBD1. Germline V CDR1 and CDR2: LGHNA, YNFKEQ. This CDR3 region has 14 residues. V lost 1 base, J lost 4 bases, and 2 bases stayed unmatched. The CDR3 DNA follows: TGTGCCAGCAGCCAAGCGACAGGGGGGTACGAGCAGTACTTC. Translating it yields CASSQATGGYEQYF.